This T cell receptor (beta chain) originates from a study of blood T cell repertoires in COVID-19 (dated by TCRdb to 2020 to 2021). About the study as a whole: The collaborator samples originated in the United States, Italy and Spain and spanned the acute and convalescent phases of COVID-19. The material from the prospective study consisted of cDNA or gDNA derived from T cells, B-cell-depleted T cells, or PBMCs. The dataset comprised deeply sampled blood TCRbeta repertoires from subjects exposed to, actively infected with, or recovered from COVID-19. A freely available public database, intended as a resource for researchers studying the immune response to SARS-CoV-2, is where the repertoires were released. The samples were drawn from two sources: the first 160 participants of the ongoing ImmuneRACE study, and 1,000 to 1,500 subjects contributed by 6 global collaborators. A de-identified subject ID, COVID-19 status, age in years and sex were almost always included in the sample metadata. Where available, HLA class I and class II types were obtained from metadata supplied by the sample provider rather than from assay-based typing. Points the paper makes about the study in general: The amount of clinical and demographic metadata varied by source and participant and was provided uncurated.

The CDR3 runs 14 residues from the cysteine to the phenylalanine. Only the CDR3 portion is preserved as DNA: 42 bases, with reading frame beginning at the first base. CDR1 is given as MNHEY and CDR2 as SVGAGI, both from the germline V gene. V trim: 6 bases; J trim: 0 bases; unmatched bases: 4. The immunoSEQ Assay, a bias-controlled multiplex PCR, was used to amplify TCRbeta CDR3 regions from genomic DNA. The authors' pipeline ran thus. Within the assay, amplification of reference gene primers was used to estimate how many nucleated cells each sample contained. Sequence reads were collapsed and filtered to measure the absolute abundance of every unique TCRbeta CDR3 rearrangement. For each sample, productive Simpson clonality was calculated by taking the square root of Simpson's diversity index across productive rearrangements. TCRdb holds this immuneACCESS table with in-frame rearrangements only. Some clones are missing; in checked studies, unresolved V genes explain under half, and the rest has no known cause. Clone size and the V and J calls come from that table; the DNA yielded D and trimming. A total of hundreds of thousands of clones appear in this sample, over 75% of them only once. The top ten clones comprise about 4.2% of the sample.

Participants in the prospective study were aged 18 to 89 years, lived in 20 to 30 United States geographic areas, and enrolled through a virtual design. In the prospective study, participants were assigned to cohorts based on the clinical history participants reported in a screening survey and a study questionnaire. For ImmuneRACE Cohort 3, a participant was defined as recovered based on two consecutive negative NP/OP PCR tests, clearance by a healthcare professional, or resolution of symptoms. Each participant in the prospective study had whole blood, serum and a nasopharyngeal or oropharyngeal swab collected by mobile phlebotomists. Participants in the prospective study had the option to provide additional blood draws and questionnaires over a 2-month period. Before DNA extraction, prospective study blood samples were shipped either frozen or at room temperature. Of note for this clone: What antigen it recognizes has not been identified. Base qualities are not recorded, but no much larger clone differs from it by a single base.

Input material: PBMCs or T cells enriched from blood (not recorded which). This TCR was sampled from a man between 25 and 39 years old who had recovered from COVID-19. The sequence is built from TRBV6-5 and TRBJ2-7, with TRBD1 matching 8 junction bases. The CDR3 region reads CASRTTGVSYEQYF. The DNA is as follows: TGTGCCAGCAGGACGACAGGGGTCTCCTACGAGCAGTACTTC.